This T cell receptor (beta chain) was identified in a study of cytomegalovirus exposure and HLA in healthy donors. Study summary: Roughly 80 million unique TCRs from HLA-typed donors made up an early data release.

Germline V gene sequence: CDR1 MDHEN, CDR2 SYDVKM. Between the trimmed V and J ends, which lost 0 bases and 6 bases, there was a span of 12 bases. This CDR3 is 15 amino acids long. Both 60 Vbeta primers and 13 Jbeta primers went into the PCR. The assay was immunoSEQ multiplex PCR, and TCRdb's table has in-frame clones only and misses some. Among about 120,000 clones listed, 8% to 11% were seen once. The sample was PBMCs. The sequence was collected from a woman between 18 and 29 years old in good health and CMV-seropositive. This chain connects TRBV28 to TRBJ1-5; D is ambiguous. The CDR3 protein is CASSLWTSSAQPQHF. In nucleotides, the CDR3 is TGTGCCAGCAGTTTATGGACATCCTCAGCTCAGCCCCAGCATTTT.